The 3 T cell receptor beta chains below come from one sample, sequenced in a study of T cell responses to AZD1222 COVID-19 vaccine. This table comes from immunoSEQ multiplex PCR, and its TCRdb copy is limited to in-frame clones, with some not included. Altogether approximately 90,000 clones are present, 90% being singletons, with the ten largest covering around 3%. Sequencing used peripheral blood, obtained on day 0 of AZD1222 vaccination. The receptors shown here come from an adult in good health.

The rearrangement joins TRBV7-2 to TRBJ1-6; tentatively, D is TRBD1 (5 bases). Per germline, CDR1 SGHTA and CDR2 FQGNSA. The CDR3 runs to 17 residues. Trimming stripped 4 bases from V and 7 bases from J, with 20 bases between. The CDR3 nucleotides are TGTGCCAGCAGCTCCTACAATAGCGGGAGGGGAAATTCACCCCTCCACTTT. It specifies CASSSYNSGRGNSPLHF.

The gene calls are TRBV18 and TRBJ1-3, with TRBD1 as a possible D gene (5 bases). The V gene lost 3 bases and the J gene lost 0 bases, with 12 bases spanning the gap. The germline CDR1 and CDR2 sequences are KGHSH and LQKENI. The CDR3 consists of 16 residues. Written as DNA, the CDR3 is TGTGCCAGCTCACCGGGGACTGCCGACTCTGGAAACACCATATATTTT. Translated: CASSPGTADSGNTIYF.

The chain recombines TRBV11-2 with TRBJ2-3, with 7 bases matching TRBD2. V lost 4 bases, J lost 0 bases, and 7 bases stayed unmatched. This CDR3 spans 16 amino acids. Germline V gives CDR1 SGHAT, CDR2 FQNNGV. CDR3 DNA: TGTGCCAGCAGCTCCCGTAGCGGGTCTAGCACAGATACGCAGTATTTT. Translated, it gives CASSSRSGSSTDTQYF.